Below are 25 T cell receptor beta chains sequenced from a single sample in a study of cytomegalovirus exposure and HLA in healthy donors. Primers included in the PCR were 60 Vbeta and 13 Jbeta primers. Assay: immunoSEQ multiplex PCR; the TCRdb copy retains only in-frame clones and omits some. The sample shows approximately 190,000 clones, over 70% of them seen only once. Sequences were obtained from PBMCs. These receptors originate from a man in his forties or fifties in good health and CMV-seropositive.

This chain uses TRBV27 with TRBJ1-5; a possible D gene is TRBD1 (5 bases). Trimming shortened V by 4 bases and J by 2 bases, and 9 bases separated the two germline ends. This CDR3 spans 14 amino acids. CDR1 is MNHEY and CDR2 is SMNVEV in the germline V gene (reference sequence). CDR3 sequence: CASSSEGRNQPQHF. The CDR3 DNA sequence: TGTGCCAGCAGTTCGGAGGGGCGCAATCAGCCCCAGCATTTT.

The chain joins TRBV19 to TRBJ2-1; TRBD1 matches 9 bases. The CDR3 has 13 residues. Per the germline V gene, CDR1 is LNHDA and CDR2 is SQIVND (reference sequence). V lost 4 bases and J lost 12; bases outside the gene matches: 7. CDR3 region: CASSKQGALGQFF. Here the CDR3 DNA reads TGTGCCAGTAGTAAACAGGGGGCCCTTGGGCAGTTCTTC.

The J gene is TRBJ2-3, the V gene TRBV5-1, with 13 positions matching TRBD2. Germline assignment: CDR1 SGHRS and CDR2 YFSETQ. This CDR3 has 18 amino acids. The junction had 9 bases not matched to a gene; V was cut back by 4 bases and J by 1 base. The CDR3 bases are TGCGCCAGCAGCCAGGGGACTAGCGGGACTCCGGGCACAGATACGCAGTATTTT. It is translated as CASSQGTSGTPGTDTQYF.

The CDR3 nucleotides are TGTGCCAGTAGTATCGGGGTTCCCCTTTCCAATGAGCAGTTCTTC. Amino acid sequence: CASSIGVPLSNEQFF. The chain is built from TRBV19 and TRBJ2-1, with D perhaps TRBD2 (5 bases). This CDR3 has 15 amino acids. The ends were cut back, 3 bases at V and 6 bases at J, with 15 bases in the middle. The germline V gene encodes CDR1 LNHDA and CDR2 SQIVND (reference sequence).

The V call is TRBV7-2, the J call TRBJ2-1; 8 bases are a match to TRBD2. The V gene end was trimmed by 3 bases and the J gene end by 7 bases; junction bases not matched to a gene: 5. The germline V gene has CDR1 SGHTA and CDR2 FQGNSA. The CDR3 is made up of 14 amino acids. CDR3 loop: CASSFSGGPNEQFF. The CDR3 region has the DNA TGTGCCAGCAGCTTCTCGGGAGGGCCTAATGAGCAGTTCTTC.

The chain has TRBV28 and TRBJ1-5; D is unresolved. The V gene's germline CDR1 is MDHEN and CDR2 SYDVKM. Trimming stripped 2 bases from V and 5 bases from J, with 7 bases between. The CDR3 has 13 amino acids. The CDR3 bases are TGTGCCAGCAGTTTAACAGTCGATCAGCCCCAGCATTTT. Its translation: CASSLTVDQPQHF.

The chain has TRBV18 and TRBJ1-1, with no clear D. CDR3 size: 13 residues. From germline, CDR1 is KGHSH and CDR2 LQKENI. V was pared by 6 bases and J by 4 bases, with 12 bases between. The CDR3 nucleotides read TGTGCCAGCTCCCGACCCTCGGGCACTGAAGCTTTCTTT. As protein: CASSRPSGTEAFF.

The genes are TRBV2 and TRBJ1-6, with TRBD1 as a possible D gene (6 bases). This CDR3 spans 18 amino acids. The V end lost 6 bases, the J end lost 0 bases, and 18 bases lay between the germline ends. Germline CDR1 is SNHLY and CDR2 is FYNNEI. CDR3 coding DNA: TGTGCCAGCAGCCACCCCGGACAGTCTCGCTCCTATAATTCACCCCTCCACTTT. This sequence encodes CASSHPGQSRSYNSPLHF. Variable domain in full (rest from reference TRBV2 and TRBJ1-6): EPEVTQTPSHQVTQMGQEVILRCVPISNHLYFYWYRQILGQKVEFLVSFYNNEISEKSEIFDDQFSVERPDGSNFTLKIRSTKLEDSAMYFCASSHPGQSRSYNSPLHFGNGTRLTVT.

The rearrangement uses TRBV6-5 and TRBJ2-2, with 7 bases aligning to TRBD2. The CDR3 totals 15 residues. CDR1 is MNHEY, CDR2 SVGAGI, per germline. The V segment lost 5 bases and the J segment 6 bases; nucleotides outside the gene matches: 9. The CDR3 loop is CASSRAGSRAGELFF. The CDR3 bases are TGTGCCAGCAGTCGAGCGGGAAGTCGGGCCGGGGAGCTGTTTTTT.

The gene calls are TRBV2 and TRBJ2-1, with 11 bases fitting TRBD2. The germline CDR1 and CDR2 sequences are SNHLY and FYNNEI. The V segment lost 6 bases and the J segment 4 bases; nucleotides outside the gene matches: 5. The CDR3 has 15 amino acids. The CDR3 loop is CASRGTSGNYNEQFF. The CDR3 nucleotides are TGTGCCAGCAGGGGGACTAGCGGTAATTACAATGAGCAGTTCTTC.

This chain links TRBV10-2 with TRBJ2-5; 9 bases map to TRBD2. CDR1 and CDR2 from the germline V gene are WSHSY and SAAADI. V lost 6 bases, J lost 2 bases, and 1 base stayed unmatched. The CDR3 is 13 amino acids. The CDR3 nucleotides are TGCGCCAGCAGGACTAGCGGTCAAGAGACCCAGTACTTC. Translated, it gives CASRTSGQETQYF.

This chain joins TRBV4-1 and TRBJ2-7; D possibly corresponds to TRBD1 (5 bases). CDR1 and CDR2 from the germline V gene are MGHRA and YSYEKL. The ends were cut back, 3 bases at V and 2 bases at J, with 11 bases in the middle. The CDR3 spans 14 residues. The DNA for the CDR3 is TGCGCCAGCAGCCAGACGCTAGGGGCCTACGAGCAGTACTTC. Its translation: CASSQTLGAYEQYF.

This chain uses TRBV4-1 with TRBJ1-5; TRBD1 aligns across 8 bases. The length of the CDR3 is 17 residues. J gave up 5 bases and V 4 bases, and 13 bases lay outside the gene matches. Germline V gene data show CDR1 as MGHRA and CDR2 as YSYEKL. CDR3 sequence: CASSRSTGGVVDQPQHF. The CDR3, as DNA: TGCGCCAGCAGCCGGAGCACAGGGGGAGTAGTCGATCAGCCCCAGCATTTT.

This chain joins TRBV2 and TRBJ1-1; 7 bases map to TRBD1. V was pared by 7 bases and J by 6 bases, with 8 bases of the junction left unmatched. CDR3 length equals 13 residues. Germline V lookup: CDR1 SNHLY, CDR2 FYNNEI. The CDR3 DNA is TGTGCCAGCAAGTTAGGGGGCGCGTCTGAAGCTTTCTTT. Its translation: CASKLGGASEAFF. Drawing the rest from reference TRBV2 and TRBJ1-1, the complete variable domain is EPEVTQTPSHQVTQMGQEVILRCVPISNHLYFYWYRQILGQKVEFLVSFYNNEISEKSEIFDDQFSVERPDGSNFTLKIRSTKLEDSAMYFCASKLGGASEAFFGQGTRLTVV.

The J gene is TRBJ2-5, the V gene TRBV5-1, with TRBD1 matching over 8 bases. Germline values: CDR1 SGHRS, CDR2 YFSETQ. The CDR3 is 15 amino acids. Trimming cost V 2 bases and J 5 bases; bases outside gene matches: 8. The CDR3 is CASSFQGALRETQYF. CDR3 coding DNA: TGCGCCAGCAGCTTCCAGGGGGCCCTCCGGGAGACCCAGTACTTC.

On this clone itself: Other DNA sequences from this sample encode an identical CDR3 as well. V is TRBV18 and J is TRBJ1-1, with D uncertain. Germline V gene sequence: CDR1 KGHSH, CDR2 LQKENI. The germline V and J ends were trimmed by 0 bases and 4 bases, with 9 bases remaining between them. The CDR3 sequence is 14 residues long. CDR3 coding DNA: TGTGCCAGCTCACCACCGGAAGGCGGCACTGAAGCTTTCTTT. Translating gives CASSPPEGGTEAFF.

The chain joins TRBV7-9 to TRBJ2-1; D might be TRBD1 (6 bases). Germline lookup yields CDR1 SEHNR and CDR2 FQNEAQ (reference sequence). This CDR3 has 14 amino acids. V lost 3 bases to trimming and J lost 11 bases, with 17 bases between them. The CDR3 loop is CASSLRQGPTQQFF. The CDR3 DNA reads TGTGCCAGCAGCTTGCGTCAGGGGCCCACCCAGCAGTTCTTC.

The V call is TRBV19, the J call TRBJ2-1; 11 bases fit TRBD1. Trimming removed 2 bases from V and 2 bases from J; junction bases left unmatched: 2. This CDR3 comprises 16 residues. CDR1 and CDR2 from the germline V gene are LNHDA and SQIVND (reference sequence). CDR3 sequence reads: CASSIPGQGAYNEQFF. The CDR3 nucleotides are TGTGCCAGTAGTATACCGGGACAGGGGGCCTACAATGAGCAGTTCTTC.

This clone was recorded a few times. DNA for the CDR3: TGTGCCAGCTCACCACTCGGGACGAGACTGGAGGGTGAGACCCAGTACTTC. This encodes CASSPLGTRLEGETQYF. The chain uses TRBV18 and TRBJ2-5; weak D call: TRBD2 (6 bases). The germline V gene has CDR1 KGHSH and CDR2 LQKENI. V lost 1 base and J 5 bases, leaving 20 bases between the germline ends. The length of the CDR3 is 17 residues.

The chain recombines TRBV4-2 with TRBJ2-3; D might be TRBD2 (5 bases). The CDR3 runs 14 residues. The germline CDR1 and CDR2 sequences are LGHNA and YNFKEQ. Deletions cut 0 bases from V and 4 bases from J, with 8 bases between. The CDR3 loop reads CASSQDRESDTQYF. For the CDR3, the DNA is TGTGCCAGCAGCCAAGATAGGGAGTCAGATACGCAGTATTTT.

The chain recombines TRBV19 with TRBJ2-1; 9 bases map to TRBD1. Germline V gene lookup returns CDR1 LNHDA and CDR2 SQIVND (reference sequence). V lost 3 bases to trimming and J lost 2 bases; unmatched junction nucleotides: 5. This CDR3 comprises 16 residues. The CDR3: CASSIGTGSPYNEQFF. CDR3 coding DNA: TGTGCCAGTAGTATCGGGACAGGGAGCCCCTACAATGAGCAGTTCTTC. The complete variable domain, with remaining parts taken from reference TRBV19 and TRBJ2-1, reads DGGITQSPKYLFRKEGQNVTLSCEQNLNHDAMYWYRQDPGQGLRLIYYSQIVNDFQKGDIAEGYSVSREKKESFPLTVTSAQKNPTAFYLCASSIGTGSPYNEQFFGPGTRLTVL.

The V and J genes are TRBV6-6 and TRBJ2-3; a weak D match, TRBD2 (5 bases). Trimming left V 4 bases short and J 3 bases short, with 14 bases between. Germline V CDR1 and CDR2: MNHNY, SVGAGI (reference sequence). This CDR3 is built from 15 residues. The CDR3 bases are TGTGCCAGCAGTTGGGGTAGCGTCGGAACAGATACGCAGTATTTT. Protein: CASSWGSVGTDTQYF.

V is TRBV5-1 and J is TRBJ2-3; D might be TRBD2 (6 bases). V dropped 2 bases and J dropped 3 bases, with 16 bases sitting between them. Germline V gene sequence: CDR1 SGHRS, CDR2 YFSETQ. This CDR3 comprises 16 residues. The CDR3 is CASSLWRAAGTDTQYF. The CDR3 DNA sequence: TGCGCCAGCAGCTTATGGAGAGCTGCGGGGACAGATACGCAGTATTTT.

The gene calls are TRBV27 and TRBJ1-5, with TRBD1 identical over 10 bases. The CDR3 is made up of 15 amino acids. CDR1 and CDR2 (germline): MNHEY, SMNVEV (reference sequence). The ends lost 6 bases at V and 6 bases at J; junction bases unmatched: 8. The CDR3 sequence: CASRRGTGVVQPQHF. DNA for the CDR3: TGTGCCAGCAGGCGGGGGACAGGGGTGGTTCAGCCCCAGCATTTT.

CDR3 residues: CASSPGLDTQYF. DNA of the CDR3: TGTGCCAGCAGCCCCGGACTAGATACGCAGTATTTT. The chain is built from TRBV11-2 and TRBJ2-3; D is possibly TRBD2 (5 bases). V shed 5 bases and J shed 5 bases, with 8 bases lying between them. This CDR3 has 12 residues. Germline V gene lookup returns CDR1 SGHAT and CDR2 FQNNGV.